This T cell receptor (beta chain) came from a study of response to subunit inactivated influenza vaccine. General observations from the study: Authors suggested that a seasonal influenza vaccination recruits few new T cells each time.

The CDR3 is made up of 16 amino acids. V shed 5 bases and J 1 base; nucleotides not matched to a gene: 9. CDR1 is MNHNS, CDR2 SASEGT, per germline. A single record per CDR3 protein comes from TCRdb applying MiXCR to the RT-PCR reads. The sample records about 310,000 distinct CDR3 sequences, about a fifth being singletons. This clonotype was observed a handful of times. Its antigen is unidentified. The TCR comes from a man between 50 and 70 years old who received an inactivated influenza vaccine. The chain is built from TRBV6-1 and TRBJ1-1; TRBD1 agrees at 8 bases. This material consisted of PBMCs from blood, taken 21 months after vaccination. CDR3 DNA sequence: TGTGCCAGCAGTCTTCCGACAGGGGCCCAGAACACTGAAGCTTTCTTT. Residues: CASSLPTGAQNTEAFF.